What follows are 24 T cell receptor beta chains derived from one specimen sequenced in a study of T cells in Graves' hyperthyroidism and ophthalmopathy. Amplification of TCR beta CDR3 regions was performed using RNA transcripts as template. Using the HTBI primer set, a first-round RT-PCR was run on the TCR CDR3. TCRdb called the multiplex PCR reads again in MiXCR, with one record for every CDR3 protein. This table has fewer than 800,000 distinct CDR3 sequences, 16% appearing once. Material for sequencing was blood. Receptors originate from a man between 18 and 29 years old with Graves' hyperthyroidism.

This clonotype was seen once. The chain is built from TRBV7-2 and TRBJ2-3, with a tentative D call TRBD2 (6 bases). The germline CDR1 and CDR2 sequences are SGHTA and FQGNSA. Trimming removed 5 bases at V and 3 bases at J, with 9 bases between. This CDR3 has 13 amino acids. The CDR3 DNA sequence: TGTGCCAGCAGCGCTAGCGCGACAGATACGCAGTATTTT. Protein product: CASSASATDTQYF.

This clonotype was seen ten or more times. The chain employs TRBV27 and TRBJ1-1; D perhaps matches TRBD1 (6 bases). The V end was cut by 2 bases, the J end by 1 base, with 11 bases between. Germline assignment: CDR1 MNHEY and CDR2 SMNVEV (reference sequence). This CDR3 spans 15 amino acids. The CDR3 nucleotides read TGTGCCAGCAGTTTAGGGGGGGCGAGGAACACTGAAGCTTTCTTT. This translates into CASSLGGARNTEAFF.

This clonotype has a count of ten or more. The J gene is TRBJ2-3, the V gene TRBV12-3 or TRBV12-4; D uncertain. The CDR3 consists of 12 residues. Deletions cut 3 bases from V and 6 bases from J, with 7 bases between. The CDR3 loop reads CASSFYEDTQYF. The CDR3 DNA sequence: TGTGCCAGCAGTTTTTACGAGGATACGCAGTATTTT.

This clonotype occurred many times. The chain recombines TRBV7-2 with TRBJ2-3; D remains ambiguous. Germline V gene data show CDR1 as SGHTA and CDR2 as FQGNSA. This CDR3 spans 12 amino acids. V lost 3 bases to trimming and J lost 7 bases, with 8 bases between them. CDR3 DNA sequence: TGTGCCAGCAGCTTCGGAGACTATACGCAGTATTTT. Translating it yields CASSFGDYTQYF.

This clonotype has a handful of counts. The V and J genes are TRBV6-2 or TRBV6-3 and TRBJ1-2, with D possibly being TRBD1 (5 bases). With 8 bases removed from V and 4 bases from J, the gap between germline ends came to 20 bases. The length of the CDR3 is 15 residues. CDR1 MNHEY and CDR2 SVGEGT come from the germline V gene. Written as DNA, the CDR3 is TGTGCCAGCGGGTCTTTGGGGACGGCCTTCTATGGCTACACCTTC. Protein: CASGSLGTAFYGYTF.

This clonotype appeared many times. The CDR3 spells CASGQDRGTEAFF. In nucleotides, the CDR3 is TGTGCCAGCGGCCAGGACAGGGGCACTGAAGCTTTCTTT. The rearrangement joins TRBV28 to TRBJ1-1; 9 bases agree with TRBD1. Germline loops: CDR1 MDHEN, CDR2 SYDVKM. The CDR3 covers 13 residues. Losses at the gene ends were 8 bases for V and 4 bases for J; bases not matched to a gene: 5.

This clonotype was counted at least ten times. The chain is built from TRBV7-9 and TRBJ2-7; TRBD1 matches at 9 bases. With 6 bases clipped from V and 3 bases from J, the junction kept 12 bases outside the gene matches. CDR1 is SEHNR and CDR2 is FQNEAQ in the germline V gene (reference sequence). This CDR3 spans 16 amino acids. In DNA, the CDR3 is TGTGCCAGCAGTTCGACTCCGGGACAGGGATTCTACGAGCAGTACTTC. Translation gives CASSSTPGQGFYEQYF.

This clonotype turned up a few times. The chain carries TRBV29-1 and TRBJ2-1; 7 nucleotides agree with TRBD1. The CDR3 consists of 14 residues. Germline V CDR1 and CDR2: SQVTM, ANQGSEA. The trim removed 6 bases at V and 0 bases at J, leaving 5 bases unmatched. The CDR3 spells CSVDGTVSYNEQFF. The CDR3 DNA reads as TGCAGCGTCGACGGGACAGTCTCCTACAATGAGCAGTTCTTC.

The chain couples TRBV7-2 to TRBJ2-1; 10 bases are shared with TRBD2. There are 14 residues in the CDR3. The trim removed 2 bases at V and 10 bases at J, leaving 5 bases unmatched. Germline-derived CDR1 and CDR2 are SGHTA and FQGNSA. This CDR3 is CASSLMLAGDEQFF. CDR3 nucleotide sequence: TGTGCCAGCAGCTTAATGCTAGCGGGAGACGAGCAGTTCTTC.

This clonotype was detected many times. This chain uses TRBV2 with TRBJ2-4, with TRBD2 matching 12 bases. The CDR3 has 22 amino acids. J gave up 1 base and V 5 bases, and 21 bases lay outside the gene matches. Germline-derived CDR1 and CDR2 are SNHLY and FYNNEI. Here the CDR3 reads CASSQDRSGASGRAPAKNIQYF. The CDR3 DNA sequence: TGTGCCAGCAGTCAAGACAGGAGCGGGGCTAGCGGGAGGGCGCCGGCCAAAAACATTCAGTACTTC.

This clonotype was found many times. The V call is TRBV7-9, the J call TRBJ2-5; 10 bases line up with TRBD2. V shed 3 bases, J shed 3 bases, and the junction held 10 bases outside the gene matches. CDR1 is SEHNR, CDR2 FQNEAQ, per germline (reference sequence). The CDR3 is 17 amino acids. This CDR3 reads CASSLGDLAGEEETQYF. The CDR3 DNA reads as TGTGCCAGCAGCTTGGGGGACCTAGCGGGAGAAGAAGAGACCCAGTACTTC.

The chain carries TRBV7-2 and TRBJ1-4; tentative D call: TRBD1 (5 bases). The CDR3 runs 15 residues. Trimming left V 5 bases short and J 8 bases short, with 18 bases between. Germline V gene lookup returns CDR1 SGHTA and CDR2 FQGNSA. In DNA form, the CDR3 reads TGTGCCAGCAGCATTTCCGGGACTAGGAAAGAAAAACTGTTTTTT. The encoded protein is CASSISGTRKEKLFF.

The CDR3 reads CASLSGGGANVLTF. In DNA form, the CDR3 reads TGTGCCAGCCTTTCAGGAGGGGGGGCCAACGTCCTGACTTTC. This chain joins TRBV28 and TRBJ2-6; the D gene is possibly TRBD2 (6 bases). V gave up 8 bases and J gave up 4 bases, with 12 bases separating them. The CDR3 runs 14 residues. CDR1 MDHEN and CDR2 SYDVKM come from the germline V gene.

This clonotype has at least ten counts. The chain combines TRBV7-9 with TRBJ2-1, with TRBD2 matching 10 bases. In germline, CDR1 is SEHNR, CDR2 FQNEAQ (reference sequence). V was pared by 5 bases and J by 6 bases, with 7 bases of the junction left unmatched. This CDR3 spans 15 amino acids. Here the CDR3 reads CASSERLAGVNEQFF. The CDR3 coding sequence is TGTGCCAGCAGCGAAAGACTAGCGGGTGTCAATGAGCAGTTCTTC. Full variable domain (rest looked up from reference TRBV7-9 and TRBJ2-1): DTGVSQNPRHKITKRGQNVTFRCDPISEHNRLYWYRQTLGQGPEFLTYFQNEAQLEKSRLLSDRFSAERPKGSFSTLEIQRTEQGDSAMYLCASSERLAGVNEQFFGPGTRLTVL.

There are many counts of this clonotype. The chain carries TRBV27 and TRBJ1-1, with a possible D match to TRBD1 (6 bases). The germline V and J ends were trimmed by 4 bases and 5 bases, with 14 bases remaining between them. CDR3 length equals 14 residues. Germline CDR1 and CDR2: MNHEY and SMNVEV (reference sequence). The CDR3 sequence is CASSWYREGTEAFF. The CDR3 DNA sequence: TGTGCCAGCAGTTGGTACAGGGAGGGTACTGAAGCTTTCTTT.

This clonotype has just a few counts. The chain is built from TRBV7-9 and TRBJ2-2, with D unclear. The CDR3 totals 13 residues. In germline, CDR1 is SEHNR, CDR2 FQNEAQ (reference sequence). V dropped 3 bases and J dropped 3 bases, with 5 bases sitting between them. As DNA, the CDR3 is TGTGCCAGCAGCTTGTACGACACCGGGGAGCTGTTTTTT. It translates to CASSLYDTGELFF.

The chain recombines TRBV20-1 with TRBJ2-5; TRBD2 might be the D (6 bases). Germline V gives CDR1 DFQATT, CDR2 SNEGSKA (reference sequence). The CDR3 has 16 residues. The ends were cut back, 6 bases at V and 5 bases at J, with 25 bases in the middle. CDR3 DNA: TGCAGTGCCGCCTCGGGGCTAGCGCCAGAGGTGGAGACCCAGTACTTC. Its translation is CSAASGLAPEVETQYF.

At least ten counts were recorded for this clonotype. This chain joins TRBV7-8 and TRBJ2-3; the D gene is possibly TRBD2 (6 bases). Trimming removed 3 bases at V and 3 bases at J, with 16 bases between. There are 16 residues in the CDR3. Looked up from germline, CDR1 is SGHVS and CDR2 is FQNEAQ. CDR3 protein: CASSLGGVLFTDTQYF. The CDR3, as DNA: TGTGCCAGCAGCTTGGGAGGAGTCCTATTTACAGATACGCAGTATTTT.

The rearrangement uses TRBV19 and TRBJ1-1; weak D call: TRBD1 (5 bases). Germline V gives CDR1 LNHDA, CDR2 SQIVND (reference sequence). V dropped 1 base and J dropped 5 bases, with 11 bases sitting between them. This CDR3 comprises 14 residues. The CDR3 DNA reads TGTGCCAGTAGTATAGCCCTTGAGGGGACTGAAGCTTTCTTT. It translates to CASSIALEGTEAFF. The variable domain in full, with the rest retrieved from reference TRBV19 and TRBJ1-1, is DGGITQSPKYLFRKEGQNVTLSCEQNLNHDAMYWYRQDPGQGLRLIYYSQIVNDFQKGDIAEGYSVSREKKESFPLTVTSAQKNPTAFYLCASSIALEGTEAFFGQGTRLTVV.

There are many counts of this clonotype. This chain uses TRBV6-5 with TRBJ1-1; no reliable D call. Deletions cut 2 bases from V and 1 base from J, with 5 bases between. From germline, CDR1 is MNHEY and CDR2 SVGAGI. The CDR3 contains 13 residues. The chain's CDR3 is CASSYRKNTEAFF. CDR3 in DNA: TGTGCCAGCAGTTACAGAAAGAACACTGAAGCTTTCTTT.

In this sample, this clonotype turned up many times. CDR3 protein: CSAEGRAYNEQFF. In nucleotides, the CDR3 is TGCAGTGCTGAGGGGCGGGCCTACAATGAGCAGTTCTTC. The chain has TRBV20-1 and TRBJ2-1; D assignment may be TRBD1 or TRBD2 (5 bases each). Trimming pared 5 bases from V and 2 bases from J, leaving 10 bases between. The germline CDR1 and CDR2 sequences are DFQATT and SNEGSKA (reference sequence). CDR3 length: 13 residues.

The V call is TRBV6-1, the J call TRBJ2-1, with D possibly being TRBD1 (5 bases). CDR1 and CDR2 (germline): MNHNS, SASEGT. Trimming removed 2 bases at V and 10 bases at J, with 15 bases between. The CDR3 has 14 amino acids. The DNA of the CDR3 is TGTGCCAGCAGTGAACTAGGTGACAGACAAGAGCAGTTCTTC. Its translation: CASSELGDRQEQFF.

This clonotype was recorded at least ten times. The rearrangement links TRBV28 to TRBJ2-1; TRBD1 matches at 9 bases. The CDR3 length is 14 residues. The V gene end was trimmed by 6 bases and the J gene end by 6 bases; junction bases not matched to a gene: 6. Germline V lookup: CDR1 MDHEN, CDR2 SYDVKM. The CDR3: CASRPGQGLNEQFF. The CDR3 nucleotides are TGTGCCAGCAGACCGGGACAGGGACTCAATGAGCAGTTCTTC.

This clonotype has a handful of counts. The CDR3 carries no conserved terminal phenylalanine or tryptophan, so it likely arises from a read error. The chain couples TRBV12-3 or TRBV12-4 to TRBJ2-5; maybe TRBD2 (5 bases). Trimming stripped 7 bases from V and 2 bases from J, with 11 bases between. The CDR3 totals 13 residues. CDR3 bases: TGTGCCAGCAAGGACCGGGGTCAAGAGACCCAGTACCTC. It encodes CASKDRGQETQYL.